The source of this TCR beta chain is a study of T cell responses to AZD1222 COVID-19 vaccine. General study findings and limits: Spike was spanned by vaccine-associated CD4 TCRs, which were dominant at 160-218 and 743-854.

In this sample, this clone turned up once. The antigen remains undetermined. Data came from immunoSEQ multiplex PCR; TCRdb stores just in-frame clones and leaves some out. The table has around 70,000 clones, about four fifths seen once. The CDR3 is 15 residues long. From germline, CDR1 is GTSNPN and CDR2 SVGIG (reference sequence). V dropped 1 base and J dropped 0; count of bases not matched to a gene: 6. The chain links TRBV30 to TRBJ2-7; 7 bases fit TRBD2. This sequence originates from an adult in good health. Source: peripheral blood, taken on day 0 of MenACWY control vaccination. CDR3 nucleotide sequence: TGTGCCTGGAGTGGCCCTAGCGGCCTCTCCTACGAGCAGTACTTC. Protein sequence: CAWSGPSGLSYEQYF.